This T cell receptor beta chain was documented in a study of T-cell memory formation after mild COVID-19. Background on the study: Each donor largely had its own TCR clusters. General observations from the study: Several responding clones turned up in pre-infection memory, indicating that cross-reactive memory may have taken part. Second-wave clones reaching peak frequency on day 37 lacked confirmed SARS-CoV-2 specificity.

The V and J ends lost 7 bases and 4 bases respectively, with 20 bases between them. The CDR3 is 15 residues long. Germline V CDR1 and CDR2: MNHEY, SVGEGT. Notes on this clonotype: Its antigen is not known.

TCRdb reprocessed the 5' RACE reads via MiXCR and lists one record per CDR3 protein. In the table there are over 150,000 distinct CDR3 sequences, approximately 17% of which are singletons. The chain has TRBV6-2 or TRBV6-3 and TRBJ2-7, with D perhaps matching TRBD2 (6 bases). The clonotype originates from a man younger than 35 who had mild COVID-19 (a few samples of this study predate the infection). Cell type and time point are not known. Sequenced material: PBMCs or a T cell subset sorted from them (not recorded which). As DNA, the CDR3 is TGTGCCAGCATCGACGGGGCGGGACGGGAATACGAGCAGTACGTC. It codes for CASIDGAGREYEQYV.